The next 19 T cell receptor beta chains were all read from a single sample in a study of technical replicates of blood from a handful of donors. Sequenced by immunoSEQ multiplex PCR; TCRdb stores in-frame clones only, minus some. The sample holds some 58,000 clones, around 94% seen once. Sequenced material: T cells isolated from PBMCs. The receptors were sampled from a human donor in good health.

CDR3 in DNA: TGCGCCAGCAGCATGATGAAGCCGGACAGGGGCCCTTTAGACTATGGCTACACCTTC. Translating it yields CASSMMKPDRGPLDYGYTF. The chain is built from TRBV5-1 and TRBJ1-2; 9 bases are a match to TRBD1. V was clipped by 4 bases and J by 3 bases; unmatched bases: 19. This CDR3 has 19 residues. Germline CDR1 SGHRS, CDR2 YFSETQ. Together with reference TRBV5-1 and TRBJ1-2, the CDR3 gives the full variable domain: KAGVTQTPRYLIKTRGQQVTLSCSPISGHRSVSWYQQTPGQGLQFLFEYFSETQRNKGNFPGRFSGRQFSNSRSEMNVSTLELGDSALYLCASSMMKPDRGPLDYGYTFGSGTRLTVV.

CDR3 sequence reads: CASRASGTANSPLHF. The DNA for the CDR3 is TGTGCCAGTCGAGCCTCCGGGACAGCGAATTCACCCCTCCACTTT. The V call is TRBV19, the J call TRBJ1-6; 7 nucleotides agree with TRBD1. Germline CDR1 reads LNHDA; CDR2 reads SQIVND (reference sequence). Trimming cost V 8 bases and J 7 bases; bases outside gene matches: 11. The CDR3 has 15 amino acids.

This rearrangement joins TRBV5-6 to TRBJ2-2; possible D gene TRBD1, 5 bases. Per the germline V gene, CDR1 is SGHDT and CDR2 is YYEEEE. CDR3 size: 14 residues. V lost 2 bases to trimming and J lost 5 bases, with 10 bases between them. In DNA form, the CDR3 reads TGTGCCAGCAGCTTAGGGGTTAGGACCGGGGAGCTGTTTTTT. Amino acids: CASSLGVRTGELFF.

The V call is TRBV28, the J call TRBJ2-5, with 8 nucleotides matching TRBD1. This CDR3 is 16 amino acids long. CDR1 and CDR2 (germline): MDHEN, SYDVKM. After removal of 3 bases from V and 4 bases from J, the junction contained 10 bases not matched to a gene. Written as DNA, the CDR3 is TGTGCCAGCAGTTTTCCCGGAACAGGGGGTCGAGAGACCCAGTACTTC. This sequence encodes CASSFPGTGGRETQYF.

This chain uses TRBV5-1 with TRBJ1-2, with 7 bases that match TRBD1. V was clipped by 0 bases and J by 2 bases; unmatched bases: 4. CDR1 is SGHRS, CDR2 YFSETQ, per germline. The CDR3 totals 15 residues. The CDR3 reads CASSLAGGTNYGYTF. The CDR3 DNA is TGCGCCAGCAGCTTGGCAGGGGGAACCAACTATGGCTACACCTTC.

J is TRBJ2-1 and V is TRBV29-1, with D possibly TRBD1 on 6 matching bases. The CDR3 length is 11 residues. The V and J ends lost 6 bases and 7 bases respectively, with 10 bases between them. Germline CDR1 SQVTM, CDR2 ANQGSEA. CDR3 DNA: TGCAGCGTCGGTAGGGGGAATGAGCAGTTCTTC. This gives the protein CSVGRGNEQFF.

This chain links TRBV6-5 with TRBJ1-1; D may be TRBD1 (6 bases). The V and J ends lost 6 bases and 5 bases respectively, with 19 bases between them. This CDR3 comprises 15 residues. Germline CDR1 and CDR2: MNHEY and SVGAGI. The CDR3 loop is CASSTLGQGITEAFF. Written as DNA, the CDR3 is TGTGCCAGCAGCACCCTCGGGCAGGGGATAACTGAAGCTTTCTTT.

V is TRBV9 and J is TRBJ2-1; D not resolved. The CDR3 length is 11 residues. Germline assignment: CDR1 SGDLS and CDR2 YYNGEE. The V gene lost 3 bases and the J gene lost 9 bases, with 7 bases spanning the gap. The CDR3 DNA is TGTGCCAGCAGCGCTGGCTCTGAGCAGTTCTTC. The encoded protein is CASSAGSEQFF.

CDR3 nucleotides: TGTGCCAGAGGTCGTCGGGACACGTCCTACGAGCAGTACTTC. This gives the protein CARGRRDTSYEQYF. The chain employs TRBV11-3 and TRBJ2-7; D might be TRBD1 (6 bases). The germline CDR1 and CDR2 sequences are SGHNT and YENEEA. Trimming stripped 9 bases from V and 1 base from J, with 16 bases between. CDR3 length: 14 residues.

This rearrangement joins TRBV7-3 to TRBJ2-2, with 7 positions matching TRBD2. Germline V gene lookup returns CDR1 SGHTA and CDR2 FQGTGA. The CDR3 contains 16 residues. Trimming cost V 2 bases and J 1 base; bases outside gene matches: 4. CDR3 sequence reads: CASSLYGGGNTGELFF. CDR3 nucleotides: TGTGCCAGCAGCTTATATGGGGGGGGGAACACCGGGGAGCTGTTTTTT.

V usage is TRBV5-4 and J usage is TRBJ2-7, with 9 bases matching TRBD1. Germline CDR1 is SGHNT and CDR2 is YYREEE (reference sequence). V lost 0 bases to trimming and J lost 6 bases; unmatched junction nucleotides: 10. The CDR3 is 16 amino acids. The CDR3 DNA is TGTGCCAGCAGCTTGGCCCGAGGGACAGGGCGCTCCGAGCAGTACTTC. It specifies CASSLARGTGRSEQYF.

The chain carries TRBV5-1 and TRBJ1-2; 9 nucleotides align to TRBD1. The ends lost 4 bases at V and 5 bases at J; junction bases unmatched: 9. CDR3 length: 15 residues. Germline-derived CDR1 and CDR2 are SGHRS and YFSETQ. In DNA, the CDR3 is TGCGCCAGCAGCAGGGATGTCGGGACAGGGTATGGCTACACCTTC. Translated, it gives CASSRDVGTGYGYTF. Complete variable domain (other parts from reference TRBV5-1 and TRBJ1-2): KAGVTQTPRYLIKTRGQQVTLSCSPISGHRSVSWYQQTPGQGLQFLFEYFSETQRNKGNFPGRFSGRQFSNSRSEMNVSTLELGDSALYLCASSRDVGTGYGYTFGSGTRLTVV.

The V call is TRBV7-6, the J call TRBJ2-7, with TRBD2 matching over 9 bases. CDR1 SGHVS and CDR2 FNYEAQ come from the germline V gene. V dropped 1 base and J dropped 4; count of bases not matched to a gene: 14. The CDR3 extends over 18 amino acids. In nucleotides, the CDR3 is TGTGCCAGCAGCTTAGGTTTCTCGGCCGGGACTAGCAAGTACGAGCAGTACTTC. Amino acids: CASSLGFSAGTSKYEQYF.

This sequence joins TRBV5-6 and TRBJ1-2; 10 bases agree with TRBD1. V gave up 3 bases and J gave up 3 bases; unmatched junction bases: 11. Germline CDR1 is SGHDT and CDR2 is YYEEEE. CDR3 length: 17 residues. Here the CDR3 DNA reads TGTGCCAGCAGCTACTCTATCCCGGGACAGGGGTACTATGGCTACACCTTC. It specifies CASSYSIPGQGYYGYTF.

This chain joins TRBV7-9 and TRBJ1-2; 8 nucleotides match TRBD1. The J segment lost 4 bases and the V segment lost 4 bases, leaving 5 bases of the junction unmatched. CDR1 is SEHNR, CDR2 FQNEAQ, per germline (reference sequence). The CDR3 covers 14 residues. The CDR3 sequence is CASSWGQDGYGYTF. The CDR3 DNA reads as TGTGCCAGCAGCTGGGGACAGGACGGCTATGGCTACACCTTC.

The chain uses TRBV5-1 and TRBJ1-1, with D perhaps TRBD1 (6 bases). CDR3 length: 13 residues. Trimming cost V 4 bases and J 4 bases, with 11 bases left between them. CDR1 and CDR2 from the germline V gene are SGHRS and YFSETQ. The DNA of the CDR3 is TGCGCCAGCAGCCCCGGGACAACCACTGAAGCTTTCTTT. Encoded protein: CASSPGTTTEAFF.

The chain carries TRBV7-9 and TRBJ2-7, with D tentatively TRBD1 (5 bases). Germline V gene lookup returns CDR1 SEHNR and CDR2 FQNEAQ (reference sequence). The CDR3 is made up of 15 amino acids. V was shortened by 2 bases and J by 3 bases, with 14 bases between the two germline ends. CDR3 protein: CASSLLGVSVYEQYF. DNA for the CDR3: TGTGCCAGCAGCTTATTAGGGGTATCGGTCTACGAGCAGTACTTC.

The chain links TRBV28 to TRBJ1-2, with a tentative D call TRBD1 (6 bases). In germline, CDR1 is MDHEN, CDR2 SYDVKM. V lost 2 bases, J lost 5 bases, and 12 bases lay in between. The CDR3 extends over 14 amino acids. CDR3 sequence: CASSLGGVRYGYTF. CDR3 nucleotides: TGTGCCAGCAGTTTAGGGGGCGTCCGGTATGGCTACACCTTC.

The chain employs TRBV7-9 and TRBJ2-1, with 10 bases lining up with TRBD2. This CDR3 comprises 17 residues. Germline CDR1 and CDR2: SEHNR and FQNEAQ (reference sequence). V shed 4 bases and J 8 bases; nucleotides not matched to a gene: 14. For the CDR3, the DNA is TGTGCCAGCAGCTCAGGACTAGCGGTTAATCAAGGACATGAGCAGTTCTTC. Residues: CASSSGLAVNQGHEQFF. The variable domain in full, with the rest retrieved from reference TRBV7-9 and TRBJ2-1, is DTGVSQNPRHKITKRGQNVTFRCDPISEHNRLYWYRQTLGQGPEFLTYFQNEAQLEKSRLLSDRFSAERPKGSFSTLEIQRTEQGDSAMYLCASSSGLAVNQGHEQFFGPGTRLTVL.